This T cell receptor (beta chain) was captured by sequencing in a study of blood T cell repertoires in COVID-19. About the research overall: Sites in the United States, Italy and Spain provided acute and convalescent COVID-19 samples. PBMCs, B-cell-depleted T cells, or T cells provided the cDNA or gDNA that made up the material.

Sequencing used immunoSEQ multiplex PCR; TCRdb keeps in-frame clones, though not all of them. The sample holds 200,000 to 250,000 clones; just over 85% are singletons and the top ten take 1.5%. J was trimmed by 0 bases and V by 7 bases; bases with no gene match: 3. Germline CDR1 LNHDA, CDR2 SQIVND (reference sequence). CDR3 length equals 14 residues. The chain uses TRBV19 and TRBJ1-5; 7 positions match TRBD1. Sequencing input: peripheral blood. The clonotype originates from a man in his late teens or twenties with active or convalescent COVID-19. CDR3 nucleotides: TGTGCCAGTAAAGGGACAGATAGCAATCAGCCCCAGCATTTT. Its translation is CASKGTDSNQPQHF.